This T cell receptor beta chain was identified in a study of cytomegalovirus exposure and HLA in healthy donors. With 60 Vbeta and 13 Jbeta primers, the PCR was carried out. The data were produced by immunoSEQ multiplex PCR, yet TCRdb's version contains in-frame clones alone and is incomplete. The table includes around 150,000 clones, 82% detected once. The CDR3 is 14 amino acids. CDR1 and CDR2 (germline): MGHRA, YSYEKL. V dropped 1 base and J dropped 6; count of bases not matched to a gene: 5. V is TRBV4-1 and J is TRBJ1-2, with 7 bases lining up with TRBD1. This sequence was found in a girl under 18 in good health and CMV-seropositive. The sequenced material came from PBMCs. DNA for the CDR3: TGCGCCAGCAGCCAAGTGAGGGGGCTCGATGGCTACACCTTC. This codes for CASSQVRGLDGYTF.